This T cell receptor beta chain is from a study of T cells in Graves' hyperthyroidism and ophthalmopathy. The CDR3 runs 20 residues. After removal of 1 base from V and 7 bases from J, the junction contained 22 bases not matched to a gene. Germline assignment: CDR1 SGDLS and CDR2 YYNGEE. The authors deemed Graves' hyperthyroidism stable absent ophthalmopathy progression within 18 months. Patients were excluded for uncontrolled infection, other autoimmune disease, pregnancy or lactation. Diagnostic assessment was based on clinical symptoms, serum thyroxine and TRAb, thyroid ultrasound and orbital computed tomography. The PBMCs studied were ones that came from 8 to 10 ml fresh peripheral blood. This clonotype was recorded many times. RNA transcripts served as the template for amplifying TCR beta CDR3 regions. HTBI primers were employed in a first-round RT-PCR of the TCR CDR3. TCRdb called the multiplex PCR reads again in MiXCR, with one record for every CDR3 protein. The data hold some 690,000 distinct CDR3 sequences, with 15% to 20% observed a single time.

J is TRBJ2-1 and V is TRBV9; TRBD2 matches 8 bases. Sequencing was done on a sample of blood. The TCR originated in a man aged 45-65 years with Graves' hyperthyroidism. The chain's CDR3 is CASSVPGTSSSMRGGNEQFF. The DNA of the CDR3 is TGTGCCAGCAGCGTACCCGGGACTAGTTCGAGCATGAGGGGGGGGAATGAGCAGTTCTTC.